This T cell receptor beta chain appears in the sequencing data of a study of PD-1 blockade in classical Hodgkin lymphoma. Overall study: Nivolumab was given intravenously to patients at 3 mg/kg every 2 weeks. Points from the study as a whole: The causes of the repertoire differences, possibly disease activity or prior therapy, remain undefined. CD4+ but not CD8+ TCR diversity rose significantly by C4D1. Newly diagnosed patients were said to have less baseline TCR diversity than healthy donors did.

Some clones are missing from TCRdb's copy, which holds only in-frame ones; the method was immunoSEQ multiplex PCR. The sample lists 40,000 to 50,000 clones, roughly 86% occurring once. On this clone itself: Its cognate antigen is unknown.

Germline CDR1 and CDR2: KGHSH and LQKENI. V was pared by 5 bases and J by 5 bases, with 18 bases between. The CDR3 runs to 16 residues. With no exception, relapse followed autologous stem cell transplantation in all patients, and brentuximab vedotin exposure varied. This specimen consisted of peripheral blood mononuclear cells (PBMCs), obtained before the second cycle of nivolumab. J is TRBJ2-2 and V is TRBV18, with D possibly TRBD1 on 6 matching bases. The sequence derives from a human donor with classical Hodgkin lymphoma. CDR3 nucleotide sequence: TGTGCCAGCTCATTAGACAGGCCAGAAAGGACCGGGGAGCTGTTTTTT. This translates into CASSLDRPERTGELFF.